Listed below are T cell receptor beta chains from one sample, sequenced in a study of control samples from healthy donors and cancer patients. Produced via immunoSEQ multiplex PCR; TCRdb's table is partial and in-frame only. The sample shows about 180,000 clones, approximately 92% of them seen only once. The specimen was blood. The receptors were sampled from a man aged 25 to 40 in good health. The conserved cysteine and the conserved F or W are not part of the CDR3 here. The order of the fields is clone size, V gene, CDR3 protein. Only some rows state a clone size, as once, few, many or a class for expanded clones.

.	TRBV5-1	ASSLTFGGEQY
.	TRBV5-4	ASSPTGTALNEQY
.	TRBV9	ASSVVSGGPTDTQY
.	TRBV6-4	ASSQGAGTEAF
once	TRBV7-9	ASSFIPDPGELF
.	TRBV18	ASSPRSQETQY
.	TRBV7-2	ASSVRGGNTEAF
.	TRBV28	ASSLTSGNTIY
.	TRBV6-5	ASSPIAGAYNEQF
.	TRBV7-9	ASSLGASGAYEQY
.	TRBV7-2	ASSPAGAPTDTQY
.	TRBV21-1	ASSLGRTSGLIAKNIQY
.	TRBV6-2/TRBV6-3	ASSYLSPNSPLH
.	TRBV28	ASSFEKENTIY
.	TRBV2	ASRPRGSYNEQF
.	TRBV14	ASSQALAIYEQY
.	TRBV27	ASSLASFGSYEQY
.	TRBV7-3	ASSPDSGQHTEAF
.	TRBV30	AWSVQRNRGGEKLF
.	TRBV18	ASSPPRQGISGNTIY
.	TRBV6-2/TRBV6-3	ASSYSRDRGSTDTQY
.	TRBV24-1	ATSERTSGSTGELF
.	TRBV27	ASSFGGDPYEQY
.	TRBV7-9	ASSQGGTPGRVNQPQH
.	TRBV6-1	ASSDKLQGRYSPLH
.	TRBV10-1	ASSGTSGSTQETQY
.	TRBV7-8	ASSLNGNEQF
once	TRBV7-2	ASSLQRGNTGELF
few	TRBV19	ASNPVMTSQPQH
.	TRBV11-3	ASSTGSKNTGELF
.	TRBV3-1/TRBV3-2	ASSLGLLYEQY
.	TRBV6-1	ASSEVGNEQF
once	TRBV6-5	ASTPDRTGKKLF
.	TRBV5-4	ASSLGNGYT
.	TRBV27	ASRHRGAYEQY
once	TRBV7-8	ASRLEEGGYT
.	TRBV2	ASSERENQPQH
.	TRBV6-2/TRBV6-3	ASSYSDSLYEQY
.	TRBV10-3	AIREDRRGYT
.	TRBV10-2	ATQGANYGYT
.	TRBV9	ASSVTYGTGGEKLF
.	TRBV3-1/TRBV3-2	ASSQIREEQPQH
.	TRBV20-1	SARTTYEQY
.	TRBV6-2/TRBV6-3	ASSSGTGVDRF
.	TRBV19	ASRPLGGWGTDTQY
.	TRBV5-6	ASSATGFNYGYT
once	TRBV3-1/TRBV3-2	ASSQENRESPLH
.	TRBV18	ASSPRQGAGTEAF
.	TRBV12-2	ASRLVDGTRRRAGYT
.	TRBV2	ASSRTSGSADTQY
.	TRBV24-1	ATSDRLWGNDQPQH
.	TRBV7-2	ASSLTPGIKETQY
.	TRBV11-2	ASTTTSAGEQY
.	TRBV18	ASSPRQGGQETQY
.	TRBV5-1	ASSLRTSSAYEQY
.	TRBV19	ASSILNTEAF
.	TRBV29-1	SVRRDRAYEQY
.	TRBV6-6	ASSYRDSFHNEQF
.	TRBV4-3	ASSQDAGTGEARNEKLF
.	TRBV6-2/TRBV6-3	ASSRGVYEQY